The TCR beta chain under discussion was sequenced for a study of blood T cell repertoires in COVID-19 (dated by TCRdb to about 2020). About the investigation overall: The collaborator samples originated in the United States, Italy and Spain and spanned the acute and convalescent phases of COVID-19. Sample metadata almost always included a de-identified subject ID, COVID-19 status, age in years and sex. The repertoires were made available in a free public database intended to serve as a resource for research on the immune response to SARS-CoV-2. The material from the prospective study consisted of cDNA or gDNA derived from T cells, B-cell-depleted T cells, or PBMCs. The dataset comprised deeply sampled blood TCRbeta repertoires from subjects exposed to, actively infected with, or recovered from COVID-19. HLA class I and class II types, where available, came from metadata supplied by the sample provider rather than from assay-based typing. Samples came from the ongoing ImmuneRACE study (first 160 participants) plus 1,254 subjects from 6 global collaborators.

CDR1 and CDR2 (LNHDA, SQIVND) derive from the germline V gene (reference sequence). The junction carries 13 bases between V and J, which are trimmed by 3 bases and 10 bases respectively. The CDR3 contains 14 residues, cysteine and phenylalanine counted. The kept DNA is CDR3 alone, 42 bases in frame from the first base. TCRbeta CDR3 regions were amplified from genomic DNA by means of the immunoSEQ Assay, a bias-controlled multiplex PCR. In the original analysis: Within the assay, amplification of reference gene primers was used to estimate how many nucleated cells each sample contained. To quantify the absolute abundance of each unique TCRbeta CDR3 rearrangement, sequence reads were collapsed and filtered. For each sample, productive Simpson clonality was calculated as the square root of Simpson's diversity index over productive rearrangements. TCRdb took this table from immuneACCESS and kept in-frame rearrangements with V and J called. Such tables lack part of the clones; where checked against another copy, unresolved V genes explain under half of the gap, and the rest is unexplained. V and J calls and clone size are copied from that table; D and trimming were computed from the DNA. The sample profile shows some 200,000 clones; 86% of them were found once. About 4.8% of the sample is taken by the ten largest.

This clone was counted a few times. Its recognized antigen is unknown. No base quality values were provided; no much bigger clone lies one nucleotide off. Study-wide findings and limitations: The quantity of clinical and demographic metadata differed by source and by participant and was supplied without curation.

Whole blood was collected in K2EDTA tubes by collaborating institutions according to the institutions' own protocols. Collaborator samples were shipped for TCRbeta analysis as frozen whole blood, isolated PBMCs, or DNA extracted from either sample type. Sequenced material: peripheral blood. The V gene is TRBV19 and the J gene is TRBJ1-6, and TRBD1 may be the D gene, going by 6 matching bases. The sequence was obtained from a man in his forties or fifties with acute or convalescent COVID-19. The bases are TGTGCCAGTAGTATTACGGGGGGCTTGTCACCCCTCCACTTT. The translation is CASSITGGLSPLHF.